These 24 T cell receptor beta chains were all obtained from the same sample, sequenced in a study of cytomegalovirus exposure and HLA in healthy donors. The PCR ran on 60 Vbeta and 13 Jbeta primers. The method was immunoSEQ multiplex PCR; TCRdb's version includes in-frame clones alone and lacks a portion of them. The sample consists of approximately 140,000 clones, 70% to 80% of them appearing once. Source material: PBMCs. The source is a female donor in good health and CMV-seronegative.

The chain uses TRBV28 and TRBJ2-7; 9 nucleotides line up with TRBD1. The germline gives CDR1 MDHEN, CDR2 SYDVKM. The CDR3 is made up of 15 amino acids. V dropped 6 bases and J dropped 0; count of bases not matched to a gene: 6. CDR3 residues: CASRHGTGYSYEQYF. As DNA, the CDR3 is TGTGCCAGCAGACACGGGACAGGGTACTCCTACGAGCAGTACTTC. The full variable domain, completed using reference TRBV28 and TRBJ2-7, is DVKVTQSSRYLVKRTGEKVFLECVQDMDHENMFWYRQDPGLGLRLIYFSYDVKMKEKGDIPEGYSVSREKKERFSLILESASTNQTSMYLCASRHGTGYSYEQYFGPGTRLTVT.

J is TRBJ2-7 and V is TRBV7-3; D might be TRBD1 (5 bases). CDR3 length: 14 residues. Trimming removed 1 base from V and 3 bases from J, with 10 bases in between. Germline CDR1 and CDR2: SGHTA and FQGTGA. The CDR3 sequence is CASSLNPGHYEQYF. DNA of the CDR3: TGTGCCAGCAGCTTAAATCCAGGGCACTACGAGCAGTACTTC. The variable domain in full, completed from reference TRBV7-3 and TRBJ2-7, reads GAGVSQTPSNKVTEKGKYVELRCDPISGHTALYWYRQSLGQGPEFLIYFQGTGAADDSGLPNDRFFAVRPEGSVSTLKIQRTERGDSAVYLCASSLNPGHYEQYFGPGTRLTVT.

The rearrangement links TRBV6-5 to TRBJ1-1; tentatively, D is TRBD1 (6 bases). Per the germline V gene, CDR1 is MNHEY and CDR2 is SVGAGI. Between the trimmed V and J ends, which lost 6 bases and 5 bases, there was a span of 16 bases. CDR3 length equals 14 residues. The CDR3 region has the DNA TGTGCCAGCAGGGGGGCGTACCAGGGGACTGAAGCTTTCTTT. It yields the protein CASRGAYQGTEAFF.

The gene calls are TRBV27 and TRBJ2-7; 10 nucleotides align to TRBD1. Germline trimming cut 5 bases from V and 2 bases from J; bases unmatched to any gene: 3. This CDR3 spans 14 amino acids. Germline V lookup: CDR1 MNHEY, CDR2 SMNVEV (reference sequence). The CDR3 bases are TGTGCCAGCAGTACCGGGACAGGGGCCTACGAGCAGTACTTC. Translation gives CASSTGTGAYEQYF.

The genes are TRBV29-1 and TRBJ2-7; TRBD1 is a possible D gene (5 bases). Per germline, CDR1 SQVTM and CDR2 ANQGSEA. The length of the CDR3 is 12 residues. V was trimmed by 6 bases and J by 3 bases, leaving 12 bases between them. In nucleotides, the CDR3 is TGCAGCGTGGTAACAGGATTCTACGAGCAGTACTTC. Amino acids: CSVVTGFYEQYF.

The rearrangement joins TRBV6-6 to TRBJ2-3; 8 bases align to TRBD1. Germline values: CDR1 MNHNY, CDR2 SVGAGI (reference sequence). With 8 bases clipped from V and 0 bases from J, the junction kept 10 bases outside the gene matches. The CDR3 sequence is 16 residues long. CDR3 amino acids: CASFPGQGPSTDTQYF. As DNA, the CDR3 is TGTGCCAGCTTTCCCGGACAGGGCCCCAGCACAGATACGCAGTATTTT.

Comment on this clone: Germline is not matched at one junction end, which may reflect a read error. The chain uses TRBV30 and TRBJ2-1, with 8 bases lining up with TRBD1. The CDR3 runs 15 residues. Germline V gene data show CDR1 as GTSNPN and CDR2 as SVGIG (reference sequence). Here the CDR3 reads CAWGVGQGASYEQFF. The CDR3 nucleotides read TGTGCCTGGGGTGTAGGTCAGGGGGCTTCCTATGAGCAGTTCTTC.

In DNA, the CDR3 is TGTGCCAGCAAAAGGGGGGGGAATGAGCAGTTCTTC. Its translation is CASKRGGNEQFF. This chain joins TRBV27 and TRBJ2-1; D is perhaps TRBD2 (7 bases). Trimming removed 7 bases at V and 7 bases at J, with 11 bases between. The CDR3 loop spans 12 amino acids. Germline CDR1 MNHEY, CDR2 SMNVEV (reference sequence).

This chain uses TRBV28 with TRBJ1-2, with D hard to call. In germline, CDR1 is MDHEN, CDR2 SYDVKM. V was pared by 4 bases and J by 4 bases, with 31 bases between. The CDR3 contains 20 residues. The CDR3 sequence: CASSSPPSGGFDISFYGYTF. As DNA, the CDR3 is TGTGCCAGCAGTTCCCCCCCCTCCGGAGGCTTCGATATTTCGTTCTATGGCTACACCTTC.

This clone was observed a few times. The chain has TRBV27 and TRBJ2-2; 7 bases line up with TRBD2. Per germline, CDR1 MNHEY and CDR2 SMNVEV (reference sequence). The CDR3 contains 17 residues. Germline trimming cut 6 bases from V and 4 bases from J; bases unmatched to any gene: 14. The CDR3: CASSSPEVAGITGELFF. CDR3 DNA sequence: TGTGCCAGCAGCTCCCCTGAGGTAGCGGGCATCACCGGGGAGCTGTTTTTT.

The chain recombines TRBV11-2 with TRBJ2-1; TRBD1 matches 10 bases. J lost 3 bases, V lost 7 bases, and 9 bases had no gene match. This CDR3 comprises 16 residues. Looked up from germline, CDR1 is SGHAT and CDR2 is FQNNGV. The chain's CDR3 is CASTGQGVQIYNEQFF. CDR3 coding DNA: TGTGCCAGCACCGGACAGGGGGTTCAGATCTACAATGAGCAGTTCTTC.

This chain uses TRBV30 with TRBJ2-7; 8 positions match TRBD1. Germline-derived CDR1 and CDR2 are GTSNPN and SVGIG (reference sequence). This CDR3 spans 13 amino acids. J lost 3 bases, V lost 4 bases, and 5 bases had no gene match. The CDR3 here is CAWTYGTGYEQYF. The CDR3 DNA reads TGTGCCTGGACCTACGGGACAGGCTACGAGCAGTACTTC.

This rearrangement joins TRBV6-1 to TRBJ1-5; tentatively, D is TRBD1 (5 bases). Germline V gene lookup returns CDR1 MNHNS and CDR2 SASEGT. Trimming cost V 4 bases and J 0 bases, with 10 bases left between them. The CDR3 loop spans 15 amino acids. CDR3 residues: CASSAQDYSNQPQHF. Written as DNA, the CDR3 is TGTGCCAGCAGTGCACAGGACTATAGCAATCAGCCCCAGCATTTT.

This chain connects TRBV7-2 to TRBJ1-6; 7 nucleotides align to TRBD1. The CDR3 length is 14 residues. V shed 2 bases and J 6 bases; nucleotides not matched to a gene: 1. Germline assignment: CDR1 SGHTA and CDR2 FQGNSA. CDR3 DNA: TGTGCCAGCAGCTTAAGACAGGGTAATTCACCCCTCCACTTT. Translating it yields CASSLRQGNSPLHF.

The chain uses TRBV30 and TRBJ1-3, with TRBD1 as a possible D gene (5 bases). The germline V gene encodes CDR1 GTSNPN and CDR2 SVGIG (reference sequence). The CDR3 totals 15 residues. Deletions cut 0 bases from V and 4 bases from J, with 13 bases between. The CDR3 loop is CAWSVLKGNGNTIYF. CDR3 sequence (DNA): TGTGCCTGGAGTGTATTGAAGGGGAACGGAAACACCATATATTTT.

J is TRBJ2-3 and V is TRBV9, with 7 bases identical to TRBD2. Losses at the gene ends were 1 base for V and 7 bases for J; bases not matched to a gene: 9. Germline loops: CDR1 SGDLS, CDR2 YYNGEE. The CDR3 consists of 15 residues. For the CDR3, the DNA is TGTGCCAGCAGCGTAACTCGCGGGAGAATGTATACGCAGTATTTT. This translates into CASSVTRGRMYTQYF.

The chain has TRBV12-5 and TRBJ1-5; TRBD1 aligns across 7 bases. The CDR3 contains 15 residues. CDR1 LGHNT and CDR2 FRNRAP come from the germline V gene. Trimming cost V 6 bases and J 1 base; bases outside gene matches: 6. The chain's CDR3 is CASGMGQTSNQPQHF. For the CDR3, the DNA is TGTGCTAGTGGGATGGGACAGACAAGCAATCAGCCCCAGCATTTT.

The rearrangement uses TRBV18 and TRBJ1-5, with 10 bases identical to TRBD1. CDR1 and CDR2 from the germline V gene are KGHSH and LQKENI. V lost 6 bases, J lost 2 bases, and 10 bases stayed unmatched. The length of the CDR3 is 17 residues. The DNA of the CDR3 is TGTGCCAGCTCGCCCGGGACAGGGGCCTTTGGCAATCAGCCCCAGCATTTT. Translated, it gives CASSPGTGAFGNQPQHF.

This rearrangement joins TRBV4-1 to TRBJ1-4, with 8 bases aligning to TRBD1. Looked up from germline, CDR1 is MGHRA and CDR2 is YSYEKL. There are 15 residues in the CDR3. V was pared by 0 bases and J by 6 bases, with 3 bases of the junction left unmatched. The DNA for the CDR3 is TGCGCCAGCAGCCAAGAGGACAGGGCAGATGAAAAACTGTTTTTT. It specifies CASSQEDRADEKLFF.

J is TRBJ1-1 and V is TRBV11-2; tentatively, D is TRBD1 (5 bases). Trimming took 6 bases from V and 5 from J, leaving 16 bases between them. Looked up from germline, CDR1 is SGHAT and CDR2 is FQNNGV. The CDR3 covers 14 residues. CDR3 loop: CASRAGQGGTEAFF. In DNA, the CDR3 is TGTGCCAGCAGGGCAGGGCAGGGAGGGACTGAAGCTTTCTTT. The variable domain in full, completed from reference TRBV11-2 and TRBJ1-1, reads EAGVAQSPRYKIIEKRQSVAFWCNPISGHATLYWYQQILGQGPKLLIQFQNNGVVDDSQLPKDRFSAERLKGVDSTLKIQPAKLEDSAVYLCASRAGQGGTEAFFGQGTRLTVV.

The rearrangement uses TRBV5-1 and TRBJ2-1; 9 bases align to TRBD2. Germline assignment: CDR1 SGHRS and CDR2 YFSETQ. Losses at the gene ends were 3 bases for V and 6 bases for J; bases not matched to a gene: 1. This CDR3 region has 13 residues. The CDR3 reads CASSSGLANEQFF. The CDR3 bases are TGCGCCAGCAGCTCGGGACTAGCCAATGAGCAGTTCTTC.

The V call is TRBV21-1, the J call TRBJ2-6; the table's D call, TRBD1, was not checked against the DNA. TRBV21-1 counts as a pseudogene. There are 15 residues in the CDR3. As DNA, the CDR3 is TGTGCCAGCAGCCAACACAGGCCTGGGGCCAACGTCCTGACTTTC. Translating gives CASSQHRPGANVLTF.

J is TRBJ1-2 and V is TRBV7-2; 7 bases agree with TRBD1. The CDR3 contains 12 residues. The germline V gene encodes CDR1 SGHTA and CDR2 FQGNSA. V shed 3 bases, J shed 10 bases, and the junction held 5 bases outside the gene matches. The CDR3 DNA sequence: TGTGCCAGCAGCTTGGGACAGCCCAACTACACCTTC. Translating gives CASSLGQPNYTF.

This clone came up a few times. V is TRBV6-5 and J is TRBJ1-2; 9 bases are shared with TRBD1. This CDR3 contains 14 residues. The germline V gene encodes CDR1 MNHEY and CDR2 SVGAGI. J lost 5 bases, V lost 0 bases, and 1 base had no gene match. The DNA for the CDR3 is TGTGCCAGCAGTTACTCGGGACAGGGATATGGCTACACCTTC. Its translation: CASSYSGQGYGYTF.